This is a list of T cell receptor beta chains from one sample in a study of OX40 agonist ivuxolimab in advanced cancers. Produced via immunoSEQ multiplex PCR; TCRdb's table is partial and in-frame only. This sample has around 67,000 clones, with about 85% found just once. The specimen comprised CD4+ or CD8+ T cells sorted from blood, sampled in a trial of the OX40 agonist ivuxolimab. The receptors derive from an adult with an advanced solid tumor such as melanoma, head and neck, liver or kidney cancer. CDR3s include the opening cysteine and the closing phenylalanine or tryptophan. D genes are given only for firm matches. A row's size may be missing; if present it is once, few, many or a size class.

v_gene	abundance	j_gene	d_gene	CDR3nt	CDR3aa
TRBV9	few	TRBJ1-4	NA	TGTGCCAGCAGCGCCCGACAGGCACCTGGAGAAAAACTGTTTTTT	CASSARQAPGEKLFF
TRBV29-1	NA	TRBJ2-7	NA	TGCAGCGTCACCCTTGACTTGCCCGGGGAGTACTTC	CSVTLDLPGEYF
TRBV2	NA	TRBJ2-2	TRBD2	TGTGCCGGAACTAGCGCCCGGGAGCTGTTTTTT	CAGTSARELFF
TRBV29-1	once	TRBJ2-7	TRBD2	TGCAGCGTTGAAGCCCTCGGGCGGGAGGGAACCTACGAGCAGTACTTC	CSVEALGREGTYEQYF
TRBV6-6	NA	TRBJ1-1	NA	TGTGCCAGCACCCAACAGGGTTTCACTGAAGCTTTCTTT	CASTQQGFTEAFF
TRBV29-1	NA	TRBJ2-6	NA	TGCAGCGTAGGTGACCCCTCTGGGGCCAACGTCCTGACTTTC	CSVGDPSGANVLTF
TRBV28	NA	TRBJ2-7	TRBD1	TGTGCCAGCAGTTTCATGGCGACAGGGCTAAAAACCTACGAGCAGTACTTC	CASSFMATGLKTYEQYF
TRBV2	NA	TRBJ1-1	NA	TGTGCCAGCAAGATCGACCGGAACACTGAAGCTTTCTTT	CASKIDRNTEAFF
TRBV27	NA	TRBJ1-5	NA	TGTGCCAGCAGTCGCCCAGGGGTTAATCAGCCCCAGCATTTT	CASSRPGVNQPQHF
TRBV18	NA	TRBJ2-1	TRBD2	TGTGCCAGCTCACCAGACGTAGCGGGGGGGGTCCAGTTCTTC	CASSPDVAGGVQFF
TRBV5-4	few	TRBJ2-2	TRBD1	TGTGCCAGCAGCTTGAGACAGGGGGCCCCCGGGGAGCTGTTTTTT	CASSLRQGAPGELFF
TRBV5-1	NA	TRBJ2-1	NA	TGCGCCAGCAGCTTGCAGGGTTACTCCTACAATGAGCAGTTCTTC	CASSLQGYSYNEQFF
TRBV21-1	once	TRBJ2-6	NA	TGTGCCAGCAGCGGAACGACAGGGGATACTGGGGCCAACGTCCTGACTTTC	CASSGTTGDTGANVLTF